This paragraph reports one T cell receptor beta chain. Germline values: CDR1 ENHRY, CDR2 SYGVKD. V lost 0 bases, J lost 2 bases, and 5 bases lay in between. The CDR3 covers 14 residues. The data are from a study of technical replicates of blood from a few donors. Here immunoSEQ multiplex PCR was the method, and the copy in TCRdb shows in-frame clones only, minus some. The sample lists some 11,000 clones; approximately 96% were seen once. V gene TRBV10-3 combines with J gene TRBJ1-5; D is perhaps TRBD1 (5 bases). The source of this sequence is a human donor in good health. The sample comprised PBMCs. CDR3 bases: TGTGCCATCAGTGAGTCAGGGGGCAATCAGCCCCAGCATTTT. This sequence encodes CAISESGGNQPQHF.